A single sample gave rise to the 10 T cell receptor beta chains below, sequenced in a study of blood T cell repertoires in COVID-19. This table comes from immunoSEQ multiplex PCR, and its TCRdb copy is limited to in-frame clones, with some not included. The table records 90,000 to 100,000 clones, about 70% of them present only once. Input material: peripheral blood. These receptors were collected from a woman in her sixties or seventies in a cohort sampled during active or convalescent COVID-19.

The CDR3 here is CASSLGGQGHYEQYF. CDR3 nucleotides: TGCGCCAGCAGCTTGGGAGGACAGGGACACTACGAGCAGTACTTC. The V and J genes are TRBV5-1 and TRBJ2-7; 8 bases map to TRBD1. Germline assignment: CDR1 SGHRS and CDR2 YFSETQ. This CDR3 is built from 15 residues. V dropped 0 bases and J dropped 3; count of bases not matched to a gene: 5.

This clone was observed once. V and J are TRBV6-4 and TRBJ2-5, with no clear D. The V gene's germline CDR1 is MRHNA and CDR2 SNTAGT. V shed 3 bases and J shed 10 bases, with 15 bases lying between them. This CDR3 comprises 13 residues. The CDR3 spells CASSDLDLHGQYF. For the CDR3, the DNA is TGTGCCAGCAGTGATCTAGACTTACATGGCCAGTACTTC.

V gene TRBV5-4 combines with J gene TRBJ2-1; 14 nucleotides match TRBD2. Germline V lookup: CDR1 SGHNT, CDR2 YYREEE (reference sequence). The V segment lost 7 bases and the J segment 0 bases; nucleotides outside the gene matches: 6. The CDR3 is 17 residues long. The CDR3 DNA is TGTGCCAGCGGACTAGCGGGGGGCCGTATCTCCTACAATGAGCAGTTCTTC. Protein: CASGLAGGRISYNEQFF. The full variable domain, completed using reference TRBV5-4 and TRBJ2-1, is ETGVTQSPTHLIKTRGQQVTLRCSSQSGHNTVSWYQQALGQGPQFIFQYYREEENGRGNFPPRFSGLQFPNYSSELNVNALELDDSALYLCASGLAGGRISYNEQFFGPGTRLTVL.

The chain has TRBV2 and TRBJ2-7, with a possible D match to TRBD1 (5 bases). The V end was cut by 3 bases, the J end by 3 bases, with 6 bases between. The CDR3 has 12 amino acids. Germline V gene sequence: CDR1 SNHLY, CDR2 FYNNEI. Here the CDR3 reads CASSEDNYEQYF. CDR3 coding DNA: TGTGCCAGCAGTGAGGACAACTACGAGCAGTACTTC.

This chain joins TRBV5-1 and TRBJ1-1; possible D gene TRBD1, 5 bases. Germline values: CDR1 SGHRS, CDR2 YFSETQ. The CDR3 has 15 residues. Trimming removed 4 bases from V and 0 bases from J, with 13 bases in between. CDR3 amino acids: CASSGAQGVNTEAFF. As DNA, the CDR3 is TGCGCCAGCAGCGGGGCCCAGGGTGTGAACACTGAAGCTTTCTTT.

This clone was found a few times. This rearrangement joins TRBV9 to TRBJ2-1, with TRBD1 matching 7 bases. Germline V CDR1 and CDR2: SGDLS, YYNGEE. J was trimmed by 6 bases and V by 2 bases; bases with no gene match: 8. The CDR3 loop spans 15 amino acids. This chain's CDR3 is CASSVGPGQSNEQFF. CDR3 coding DNA: TGTGCCAGCAGCGTCGGACCGGGACAGTCCAATGAGCAGTTCTTC.

A word on this clone: At one end, the junction sequence differs from germline, possibly due to a read error. J is TRBJ2-5 and V is TRBV7-7; 10 bases map to TRBD1. This CDR3 contains 14 residues. Germline CDR1 reads SSHAT; CDR2 reads FNYEAQ (reference sequence). The CDR3 sequence is CASSPGQGQETQYF. The CDR3 DNA follows: TGTGCTAGCAGCCCGGGACAGGGGCAAGAGACCCAGTACTTC.

This clone was observed a single time. The rearrangement joins TRBV5-1 to TRBJ1-2; no clear D. The CDR3 totals 13 residues. V shed 4 bases and J shed 4 bases, with 11 bases lying between them. The germline V gene has CDR1 SGHRS and CDR2 YFSETQ. The DNA for the CDR3 is TGCGCCAGCAGCGAGGGCCTGGGCTATGGCTACACCTTC. This gives the protein CASSEGLGYGYTF. The whole variable domain, remainder taken from reference TRBV5-1 and TRBJ1-2, is KAGVTQTPRYLIKTRGQQVTLSCSPISGHRSVSWYQQTPGQGLQFLFEYFSETQRNKGNFPGRFSGRQFSNSRSEMNVSTLELGDSALYLCASSEGLGYGYTFGSGTRLTVV.

This chain uses TRBV5-1 with TRBJ2-3, with 7 bases identical to TRBD2. CDR1 and CDR2 from the germline V gene are SGHRS and YFSETQ. This CDR3 spans 16 amino acids. The V gene end was trimmed by 0 bases and the J gene end by 1 base; junction bases not matched to a gene: 5. CDR3: CASSLGWLAGTDTQYF. The CDR3 coding sequence is TGCGCCAGCAGCTTGGGTTGGCTAGCGGGCACAGATACGCAGTATTTT. Combining the CDR3 with reference TRBV5-1 and TRBJ2-3 gives the whole variable domain KAGVTQTPRYLIKTRGQQVTLSCSPISGHRSVSWYQQTPGQGLQFLFEYFSETQRNKGNFPGRFSGRQFSNSRSEMNVSTLELGDSALYLCASSLGWLAGTDTQYFGPGTRLTVL.

This chain joins TRBV2 and TRBJ2-1; 7 positions agree with TRBD1. The germline V gene has CDR1 SNHLY and CDR2 FYNNEI. V lost 8 bases, J lost 3 bases, and 7 bases stayed unmatched. The CDR3 is 14 amino acids. The CDR3, as DNA: TGTGCCAGCCTGACCGACAGGGTCTACAATGAGCAGTTCTTC. Encoded protein: CASLTDRVYNEQFF.